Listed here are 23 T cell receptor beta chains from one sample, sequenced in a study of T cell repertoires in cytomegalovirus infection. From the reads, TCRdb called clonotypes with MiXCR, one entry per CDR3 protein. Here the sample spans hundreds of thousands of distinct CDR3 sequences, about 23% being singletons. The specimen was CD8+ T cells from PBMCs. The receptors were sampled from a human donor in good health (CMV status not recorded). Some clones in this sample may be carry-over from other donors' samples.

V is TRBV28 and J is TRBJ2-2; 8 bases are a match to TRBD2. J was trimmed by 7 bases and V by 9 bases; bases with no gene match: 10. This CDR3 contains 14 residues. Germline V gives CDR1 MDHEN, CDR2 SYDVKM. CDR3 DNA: TGTGCCAGTTCGGGGGGGCCGTGGATCGGGGAGCTGTTTTTT. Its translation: CASSGGPWIGELFF.

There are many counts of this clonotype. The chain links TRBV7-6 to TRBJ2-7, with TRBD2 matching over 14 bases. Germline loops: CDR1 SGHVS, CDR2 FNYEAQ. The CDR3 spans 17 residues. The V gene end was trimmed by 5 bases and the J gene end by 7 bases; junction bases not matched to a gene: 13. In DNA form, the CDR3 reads TGTGCCAGCAGCGGCTCCGGGACTAGCGGGGGATCGGATGAGCAGTACTTC. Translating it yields CASSGSGTSGGSDEQYF.

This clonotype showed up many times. CDR3 sequence reads: CASSLVPNEKLFF. The CDR3 DNA reads as TGTGCCAGCAGCTTAGTTCCTAATGAAAAACTGTTTTTT. This chain uses TRBV7-9 with TRBJ1-4; D is ambiguous. This CDR3 region has 13 residues. V was trimmed by 1 base and J by 3 bases, leaving 3 bases between them. Germline V gene data show CDR1 as SEHNR and CDR2 as FQNEAQ (reference sequence).

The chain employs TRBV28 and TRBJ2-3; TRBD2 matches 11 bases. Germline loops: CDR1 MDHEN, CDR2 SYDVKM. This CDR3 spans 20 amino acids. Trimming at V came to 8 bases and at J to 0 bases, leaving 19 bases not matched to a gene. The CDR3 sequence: CASLPPLELAGGPSTDTQYF. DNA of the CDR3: TGTGCCAGCCTTCCCCCCTTAGAGCTAGCGGGGGGCCCTAGCACAGATACGCAGTATTTT.

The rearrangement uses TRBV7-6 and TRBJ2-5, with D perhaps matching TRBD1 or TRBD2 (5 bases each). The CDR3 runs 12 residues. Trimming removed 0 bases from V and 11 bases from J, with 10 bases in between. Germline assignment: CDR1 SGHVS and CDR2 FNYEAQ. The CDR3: CASSLATWGQYF. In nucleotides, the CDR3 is TGTGCCAGCAGCTTAGCGACTTGGGGGCAGTACTTC.

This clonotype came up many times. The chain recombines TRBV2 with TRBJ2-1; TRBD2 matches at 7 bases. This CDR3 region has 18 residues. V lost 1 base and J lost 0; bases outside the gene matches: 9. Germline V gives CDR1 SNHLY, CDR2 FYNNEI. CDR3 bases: TGTGCCAGCAGTGAAGGGAAGGTAGCGGGTAGCTCCTACAATGAGCAGTTCTTC. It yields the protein CASSEGKVAGSSYNEQFF.

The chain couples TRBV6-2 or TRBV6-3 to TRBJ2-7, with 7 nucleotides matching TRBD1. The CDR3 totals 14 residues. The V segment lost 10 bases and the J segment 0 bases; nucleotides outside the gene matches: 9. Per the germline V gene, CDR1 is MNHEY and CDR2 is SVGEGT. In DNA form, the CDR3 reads TGTGCCACCTCCCCGACAGGGAGCTCCTACGAGCAGTACTTC. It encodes CATSPTGSSYEQYF.

The CDR3 protein is CASSLRAGGNNVLTF. The CDR3 DNA sequence: TGTGCCAGCAGTTTAAGGGCAGGGGGCAACAACGTCCTGACTTTC. This chain joins TRBV12-3 or TRBV12-4 and TRBJ2-6; 8 nucleotides line up with TRBD1. The CDR3 has 15 amino acids. With 2 bases clipped from V and 9 bases from J, the junction kept 6 bases outside the gene matches.

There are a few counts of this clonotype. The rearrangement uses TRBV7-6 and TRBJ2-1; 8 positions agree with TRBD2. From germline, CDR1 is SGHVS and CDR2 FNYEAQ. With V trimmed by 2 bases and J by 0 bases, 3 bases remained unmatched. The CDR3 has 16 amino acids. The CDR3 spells CASSLLLADSYNEQFF. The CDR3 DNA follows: TGTGCCAGCAGCTTACTACTAGCGGACTCCTACAATGAGCAGTTCTTC.

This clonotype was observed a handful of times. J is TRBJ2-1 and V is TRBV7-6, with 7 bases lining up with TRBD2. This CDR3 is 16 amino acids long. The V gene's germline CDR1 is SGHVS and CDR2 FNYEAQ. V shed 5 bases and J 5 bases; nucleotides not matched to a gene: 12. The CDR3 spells CASSLRFAGDHNEQFF. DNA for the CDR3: TGTGCCAGCAGCCTCCGGTTTGCGGGGGATCACAATGAGCAGTTCTTC.

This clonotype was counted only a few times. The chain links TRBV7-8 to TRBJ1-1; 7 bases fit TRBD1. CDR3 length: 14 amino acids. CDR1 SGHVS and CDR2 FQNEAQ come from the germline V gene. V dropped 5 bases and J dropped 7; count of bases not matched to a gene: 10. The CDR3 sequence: CASSEPGTAYEAFF. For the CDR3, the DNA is TGTGCCAGCAGCGAGCCCGGGACAGCGTATGAAGCTTTCTTT.

This chain's CDR3 is CSARDPRTNYGNEQFF. The CDR3 DNA reads as TGCAGTGCTAGAGATCCCAGGACTAATTACGGAAATGAGCAGTTCTTC. This sequence joins TRBV20-1 and TRBJ2-1; D may be TRBD2 (6 bases). The ends were cut back, 0 bases at V and 7 bases at J, with 19 bases in the middle. There are 16 residues in the CDR3. Per the germline V gene, CDR1 is DFQATT and CDR2 is SNEGSKA (reference sequence).

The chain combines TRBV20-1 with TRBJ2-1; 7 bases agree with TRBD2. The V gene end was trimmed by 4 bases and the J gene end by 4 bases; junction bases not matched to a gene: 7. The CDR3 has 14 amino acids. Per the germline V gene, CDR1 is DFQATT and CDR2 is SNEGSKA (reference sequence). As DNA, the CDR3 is TGCAGTGCTAAGCCGCTAGCGGAATACAATGAGCAGTTCTTC. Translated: CSAKPLAEYNEQFF.

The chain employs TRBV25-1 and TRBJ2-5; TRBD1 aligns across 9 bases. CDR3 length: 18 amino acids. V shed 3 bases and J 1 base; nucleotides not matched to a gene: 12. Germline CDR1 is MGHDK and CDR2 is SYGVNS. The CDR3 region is CASSELDPGQGPQETQYF. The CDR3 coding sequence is TGTGCCAGCAGTGAGCTCGACCCGGGACAGGGTCCCCAAGAGACCCAGTACTTC.

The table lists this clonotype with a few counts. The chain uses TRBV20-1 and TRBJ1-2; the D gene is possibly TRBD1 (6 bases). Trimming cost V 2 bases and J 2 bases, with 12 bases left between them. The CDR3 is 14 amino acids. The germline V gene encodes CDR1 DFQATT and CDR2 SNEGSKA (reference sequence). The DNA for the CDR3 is TGCAGTGCTAGATCCGGGACACTCAACTATGGCTACACCTTC. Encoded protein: CSARSGTLNYGYTF.

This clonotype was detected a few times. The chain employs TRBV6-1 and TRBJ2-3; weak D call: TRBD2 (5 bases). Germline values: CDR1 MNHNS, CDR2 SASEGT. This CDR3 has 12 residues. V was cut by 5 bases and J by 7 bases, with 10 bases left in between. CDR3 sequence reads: CASSQEGNTQYF. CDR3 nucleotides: TGTGCCAGCAGTCAAGAGGGAAATACGCAGTATTTT.

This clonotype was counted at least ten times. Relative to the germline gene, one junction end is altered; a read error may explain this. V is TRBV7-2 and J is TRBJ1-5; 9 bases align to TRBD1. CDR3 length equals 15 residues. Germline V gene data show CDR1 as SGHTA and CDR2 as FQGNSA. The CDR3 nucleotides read TGTGCCAGCAGCTTATTAACAGGGGGCAACCAGCCCCAGCATTTT. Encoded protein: CASSLLTGGNQPQHF. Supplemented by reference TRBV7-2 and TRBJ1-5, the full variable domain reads GAGVSQSPSNKVTEKGKDVELRCDPISGHTALYWYRQSLGQGLEFLIYFQGNSAPDKSGLPSDRFSAERTGGSVSTLTIQRTQQEDSAVYLCASSLLTGGNQPQHFGDGTRLSIL.

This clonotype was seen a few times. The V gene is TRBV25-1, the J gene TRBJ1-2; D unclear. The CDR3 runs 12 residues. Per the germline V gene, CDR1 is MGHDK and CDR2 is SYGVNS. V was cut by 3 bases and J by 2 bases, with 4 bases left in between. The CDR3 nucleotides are TGTGCCAGCAGTGACTCCAACTATGGCTACACCTTC. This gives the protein CASSDSNYGYTF.

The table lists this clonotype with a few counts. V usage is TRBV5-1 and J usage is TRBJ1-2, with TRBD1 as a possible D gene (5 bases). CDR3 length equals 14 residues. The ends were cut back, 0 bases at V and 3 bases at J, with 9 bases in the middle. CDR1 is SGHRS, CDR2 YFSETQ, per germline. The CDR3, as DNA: TGCGCCAGCAGCTTGGGTGGGACGGACTATGGCTACACCTTC. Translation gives CASSLGGTDYGYTF.

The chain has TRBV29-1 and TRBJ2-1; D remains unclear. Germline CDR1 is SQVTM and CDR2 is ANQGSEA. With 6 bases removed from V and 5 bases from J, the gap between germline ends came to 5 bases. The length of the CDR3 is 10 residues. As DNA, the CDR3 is TGCAGCGTGGCGGACAATGAGCAGTTCTTC. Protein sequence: CSVADNEQFF.

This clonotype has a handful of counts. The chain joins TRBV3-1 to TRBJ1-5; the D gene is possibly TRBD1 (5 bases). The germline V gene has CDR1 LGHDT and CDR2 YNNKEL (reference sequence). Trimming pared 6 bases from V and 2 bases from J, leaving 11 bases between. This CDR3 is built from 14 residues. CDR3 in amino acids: CASSPVQGNQPQHF. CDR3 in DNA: TGTGCCAGCAGTCCTGTACAGGGCAATCAGCCCCAGCATTTT.

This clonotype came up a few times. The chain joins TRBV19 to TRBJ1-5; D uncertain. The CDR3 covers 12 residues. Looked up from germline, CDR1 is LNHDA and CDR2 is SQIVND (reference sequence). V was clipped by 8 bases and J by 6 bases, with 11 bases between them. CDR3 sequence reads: CASGPWGQPQHF. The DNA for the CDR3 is TGTGCCAGTGGCCCTTGGGGTCAGCCCCAGCATTTT.

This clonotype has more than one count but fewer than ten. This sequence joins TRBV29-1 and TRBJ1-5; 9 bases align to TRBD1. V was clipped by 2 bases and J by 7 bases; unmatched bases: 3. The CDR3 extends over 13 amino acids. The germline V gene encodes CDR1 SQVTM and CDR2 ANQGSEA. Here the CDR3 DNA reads TGCAGCGTTGAACGACAGGGGGACCAGCCCCAGCATTTT. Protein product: CSVERQGDQPQHF.